This T cell receptor beta chain was found in a study of CD8+ T cells in alopecia areata. Study as a whole: For the treated group, dosing was oral tofacitinib at 5 to 10 mg twice daily. Percent of scalp involved defined treated patients' severity scores. The study's findings and limits: Many expanded lesional clones persisted in scalp and blood during tofacitinib.

Deletions cut 1 base from V and 5 bases from J, with 9 bases between. The CDR3 has 13 amino acids. The germline CDR1 and CDR2 sequences are MGHRA and YSYEKL. Treatment indicated: oral pan-JAK inhibitor, 5-10 mg twice daily. Peripheral blood and lesional scalp punch biopsies were taken from alopecia areata patients. Details on this clone: Its antigen is still unknown.

RNA extraction and reverse transcription yielded cDNA as sequencing template. The data were produced by immunoSEQ multiplex PCR, yet TCRdb's version contains in-frame clones alone and is incomplete. Of tens of thousands of clones listed, just over 45% were seen once; the top ten hold over 20%. The sample consisted of CD8+ T cells sorted from blood, taken around week 37, from a patient treated with tofacitinib. The chain has TRBV4-1 and TRBJ2-7, with D uncertain. The clonotype comes from a human donor with alopecia areata. The CDR3 DNA reads TGCGCCAGCAGCCAAGTCGGGTCGGACGAGCAGTACTTC. It is translated as CASSQVGSDEQYF.